The present T cell receptor beta chain was sequenced within a study of a mutant IDH1 vaccine in newly diagnosed glioma. Study at large: Patients got radiotherapy, temozolomide, or both beforehand, and most got both. Study-level results: Patients showed vaccine-induced immune responses at a rate of around 93%.

The germline gives CDR1 SEHNR, CDR2 FQNEAQ (reference sequence). The CDR3 loop spans 17 amino acids. The junction had 16 bases not matched to a gene; V was cut back by 1 base and J by 11 bases. The repertoire was sequenced with immunoSEQ multiplex PCR; TCRdb's copy has only in-frame clones and lacks some. The sample lists some 60,000 clones, about four fifths seen once, with 5.4% in the top ten. Indicated time point: week 35, safety follow-up. Doses consisted of 300 ug of mutant IDH1 20-mer peptide each, paired with topical imiquimod. With respect to this clone: Antigen unknown.

The chain combines TRBV7-9 with TRBJ2-3, with 9 bases identical to TRBD2. The sample was PBMCs, taken from a glioma patient whose treatment included an IDH1 peptide vaccine. The clonotype was recovered from a middle-aged man with glioma. The CDR3 sequence: CASSLGGLAGLSPEQYF. The CDR3 DNA reads as TGTGCCAGCAGCTTAGGGGGGCTAGCGGGGTTAAGCCCAGAGCAGTATTTT.